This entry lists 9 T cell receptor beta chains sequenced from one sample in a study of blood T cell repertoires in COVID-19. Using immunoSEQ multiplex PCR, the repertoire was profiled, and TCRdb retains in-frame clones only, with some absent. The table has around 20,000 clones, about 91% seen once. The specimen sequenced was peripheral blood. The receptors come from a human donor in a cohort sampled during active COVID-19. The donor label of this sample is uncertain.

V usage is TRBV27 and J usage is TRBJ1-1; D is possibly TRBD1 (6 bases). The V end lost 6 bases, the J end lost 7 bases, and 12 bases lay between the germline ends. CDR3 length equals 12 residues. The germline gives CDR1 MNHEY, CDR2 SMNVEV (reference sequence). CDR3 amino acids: CASSPQGREAFF. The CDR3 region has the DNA TGTGCCAGCAGCCCCCAGGGGCGTGAAGCTTTCTTT.

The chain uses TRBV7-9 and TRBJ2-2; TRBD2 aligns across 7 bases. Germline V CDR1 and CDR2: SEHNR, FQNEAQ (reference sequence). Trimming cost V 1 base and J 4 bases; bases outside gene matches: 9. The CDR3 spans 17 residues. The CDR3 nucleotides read TGTGCCAGCAGCTTAGGTCACGCGGGGGTCATCACCGGGGAGCTGTTTTTT. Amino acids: CASSLGHAGVITGELFF.

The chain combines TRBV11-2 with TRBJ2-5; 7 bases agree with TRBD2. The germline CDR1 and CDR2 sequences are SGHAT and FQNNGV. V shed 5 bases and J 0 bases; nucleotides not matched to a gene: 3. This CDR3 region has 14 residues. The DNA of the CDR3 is TGTGCCAGCAGCCCAGGACTAGACCAAGAGACCCAGTACTTC. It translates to CASSPGLDQETQYF.

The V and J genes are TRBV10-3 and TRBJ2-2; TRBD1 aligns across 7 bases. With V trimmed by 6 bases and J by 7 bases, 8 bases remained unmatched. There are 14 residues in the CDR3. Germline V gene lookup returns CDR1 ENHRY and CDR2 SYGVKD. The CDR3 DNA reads TGTGCCATCAGACCGACAGGGTTAAACGGGGAGCTGTTTTTT. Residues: CAIRPTGLNGELFF.

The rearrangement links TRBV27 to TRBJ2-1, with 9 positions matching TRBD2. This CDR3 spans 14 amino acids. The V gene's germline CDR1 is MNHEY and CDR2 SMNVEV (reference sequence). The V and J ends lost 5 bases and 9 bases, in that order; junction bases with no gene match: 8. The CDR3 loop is CASSPREGWSEQFF. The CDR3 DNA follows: TGTGCCAGCAGTCCGCGGGAGGGGTGGAGTGAGCAGTTCTTC.

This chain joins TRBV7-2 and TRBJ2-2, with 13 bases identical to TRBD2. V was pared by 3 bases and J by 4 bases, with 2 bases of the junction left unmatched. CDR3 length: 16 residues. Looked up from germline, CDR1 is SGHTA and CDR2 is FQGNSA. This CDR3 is CASSFTSGRGTGELFF. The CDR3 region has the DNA TGTGCCAGCAGCTTTACTAGCGGGAGGGGCACCGGGGAGCTGTTTTTT.

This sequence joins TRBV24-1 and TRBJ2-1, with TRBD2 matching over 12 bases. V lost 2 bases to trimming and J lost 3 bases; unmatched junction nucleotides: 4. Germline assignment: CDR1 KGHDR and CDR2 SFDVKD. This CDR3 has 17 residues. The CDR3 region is CATSDYRTSGDYNEQFF. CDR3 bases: TGTGCCACCAGTGATTATCGGACTAGCGGGGACTACAATGAGCAGTTCTTC.

CDR3 sequence: CASSPPLGREGTDTQYF. The CDR3 bases are TGTGCCAGCTCACCACCTCTGGGACGGGAGGGGACAGATACGCAGTATTTT. V and J are TRBV18 and TRBJ2-3; 8 bases match TRBD2. This CDR3 comprises 17 residues. Per germline, CDR1 KGHSH and CDR2 LQKENI. V trimming: 0 bases; J trimming: 3 bases; junction bases outside the gene matches: 8. Filled out from reference TRBV18 and TRBJ2-3, the complete variable domain reads NAGVMQNPRHLVRRRGQEARLRCSPMKGHSHVYWYRQLPEEGLKFMVYLQKENIIDESGMPKERFSAEFPKEGPSILRIQQVVRGDSAAYFCASSPPLGREGTDTQYFGPGTRLTVL.

CDR3 amino acids: CASSFTRTGGANVLTF. The CDR3 bases are TGTGCCAGCAGCTTTACCCGGACTGGAGGGGCCAACGTCCTGACTTTC. V usage is TRBV7-9 and J usage is TRBJ2-6; D perhaps matches TRBD2 (5 bases). There are 16 residues in the CDR3. CDR1 is SEHNR, CDR2 FQNEAQ, per germline (reference sequence). The germline V and J ends were trimmed by 3 bases and 4 bases, with 13 bases remaining between them.